Following are 15 T cell receptor beta chains from one sample sequenced in a study of T cell repertoires in cytomegalovirus infection. TCRdb independently ran MiXCR on the reads; one entry per CDR3 protein. This sample has under 300,000 distinct CDR3 sequences, with roughly an eighth found just once. The sequenced sample consisted of PBMCs. The source is a human donor in good health (CMV status not recorded). Some clones in this sample may be carry-over from other donors' samples.

There are many counts of this clonotype. This chain connects TRBV7-2 to TRBJ1-4; 12 bases line up with TRBD1. The CDR3 spans 15 residues. Germline V gene sequence: CDR1 SGHTA, CDR2 FQGNSA. V was pared by 5 bases and J by 6 bases, with 4 bases of the junction left unmatched. The CDR3 DNA follows: TGTGCCAGCAGCGCAGGGACAGGGGGCGATGAAAAACTGTTTTTT. This codes for CASSAGTGGDEKLFF.

This clonotype was observed many times. The rearrangement links TRBV7-2 to TRBJ2-7; TRBD2 agrees at 13 bases. V gave up 4 bases and J gave up 7 bases; unmatched junction bases: 1. The CDR3 loop spans 13 amino acids. CDR1 is SGHTA, CDR2 FQGNSA, per germline. The CDR3, as DNA: TGTGCCAGCAGCTGGGGACTAGCGGGGGAGCAGTACTTC. It codes for CASSWGLAGEQYF.

In its sample, this clonotype was seen many times. The chain joins TRBV20-1 to TRBJ1-1; tentatively, D is TRBD1 (6 bases). CDR3 length: 13 amino acids. The germline CDR1 and CDR2 sequences are DFQATT and SNEGSKA (reference sequence). Trimming took 5 bases from V and 3 from J, leaving 13 bases between them. CDR3 nucleotide sequence: TGCAGTGCTCCCCGGGGGCGGGACACTGAAGCTTTCTTT. Translating it yields CSAPRGRDTEAFF.

This clonotype occurred many times. This sequence joins TRBV7-2 and TRBJ2-7; D is possibly TRBD1 (6 bases). Trimming took 1 base from V and 6 from J, leaving 19 bases between them. This CDR3 has 16 residues. Per the germline V gene, CDR1 is SGHTA and CDR2 is FQGNSA. The CDR3 bases are TGTGCCAGCAGCTTAGTGGCAGGGGCGACGGACCGCGAGCAGTACTTC. It encodes CASSLVAGATDREQYF.

As to this clonotype: It may be a read error: a sequence one base away is much more abundant. J is TRBJ2-7 and V is TRBV7-6; D call uncertain. Germline assignment: CDR1 SGHVS and CDR2 FNYEAQ. V was shortened by 1 base and J by 9 bases, with 7 bases between the two germline ends. This CDR3 contains 11 residues. As DNA, the CDR3 is TGTGCCAGCAGCTTAGAAGCTGGGCAGTACTTC. This translates into CASSLEAGQYF. Full variable domain (rest looked up from reference TRBV7-6 and TRBJ2-7): GAGVSQSPRYKVTKRGQDVALRCDPISGHVSLYWYRQALGQGPEFLTYFNYEAQQDKSGLPNDRFSAERPEGSISTLTIQRTEQRDSAMYRCASSLEAGQYFGPGTRLTVT.

Only a few counts were recorded for this clonotype. A much larger clone sits a single nucleotide away, making a read error possible. CDR3 nucleotides: TGTGCCAGCAGCGAAAACAATGAGCAGTTCTTC. Residues: CASSENNEQFF. The chain carries TRBV9 and TRBJ2-1; no clear D gene. V was trimmed by 3 bases and J by 5 bases, leaving 3 bases between them. The CDR3 runs 11 residues. Germline V gene lookup returns CDR1 SGDLS and CDR2 YYNGEE.

V is TRBV14 and J is TRBJ1-2, with no clear D. The germline gives CDR1 SGHDN, CDR2 FVKESK. This CDR3 is 15 amino acids long. V was pared by 3 bases and J by 0 bases, with 11 bases between. The CDR3 sequence is CASSHDVWPNYGYTF. The CDR3, as DNA: TGTGCCAGCAGCCACGATGTGTGGCCTAACTATGGCTACACCTTC.

The chain recombines TRBV6-2 or TRBV6-3 with TRBJ2-1, with TRBD1 as a possible D gene (6 bases). V lost 7 bases to trimming and J lost 0 bases, with 13 bases between them. This CDR3 spans 15 amino acids. The germline V gene has CDR1 MNHEY and CDR2 SVGEGT. In nucleotides, the CDR3 is TGTGCCAGCACTGACAGGCCTAGCTCCTACAATGAGCAGTTCTTC. Protein: CASTDRPSSYNEQFF.

Many counts were recorded for this clonotype. V gene TRBV7-2 combines with J gene TRBJ1-1, with a tentative D call TRBD1 (6 bases). The V and J ends lost 3 bases and 1 base respectively, with 9 bases between them. The CDR3 loop spans 14 amino acids. Germline-derived CDR1 and CDR2 are SGHTA and FQGNSA. This CDR3 reads CASSFEGGNTEAFF. The CDR3 DNA is TGTGCCAGCAGCTTTGAAGGGGGGAACACTGAAGCTTTCTTT. The variable domain in full, with the rest retrieved from reference TRBV7-2 and TRBJ1-1, is GAGVSQSPSNKVTEKGKDVELRCDPISGHTALYWYRQSLGQGLEFLIYFQGNSAPDKSGLPSDRFSAERTGGSVSTLTIQRTQQEDSAVYLCASSFEGGNTEAFFGQGTRLTVV.

This clonotype came up many times. The J gene is TRBJ2-6, the V gene TRBV6-2 or TRBV6-3, with D possibly matching TRBD2 (5 bases). The germline gives CDR1 MNHEY, CDR2 SVGEGT. V dropped 7 bases and J dropped 5 bases, with 12 bases sitting between them. The CDR3 sequence is 14 residues long. The CDR3 coding sequence is TGTGCCAGCACCTCAGGCGGGCGGGCCAACGTCCTGACTTTC. It encodes CASTSGGRANVLTF.

This clonotype was found many times. The rearrangement joins TRBV7-2 to TRBJ1-6; TRBD1 agrees at 7 bases. J was trimmed by 6 bases and V by 5 bases; bases with no gene match: 7. The germline V gene has CDR1 SGHTA and CDR2 FQGNSA. The CDR3 is 15 amino acids. The CDR3 DNA follows: TGTGCCAGCAGCACCACAGGGGAGGGTAATTCACCCCTCCACTTT. This translates into CASSTTGEGNSPLHF.

The sample holds a few counts of this clonotype. The CDR3 coding sequence is TGTGCCAGCAGTTACATACTAGCGGGGGGAGAGACCCAGTACTTC. Residues: CASSYILAGGETQYF. J is TRBJ2-5 and V is TRBV6-6; 12 bases fit TRBD2. Per germline, CDR1 MNHNY and CDR2 SVGAGI (reference sequence). The CDR3 is 15 amino acids. Trimming removed 2 bases from V and 4 bases from J; junction bases left unmatched: 2.

Ten or more counts support this clonotype. The chain links TRBV6-4 to TRBJ1-2, with TRBD1 matching over 7 bases. Losses at the gene ends were 2 bases for V and 2 bases for J; bases not matched to a gene: 5. This CDR3 spans 15 amino acids. Per the germline V gene, CDR1 is MRHNA and CDR2 is SNTAGT. This chain's CDR3 is CASSDTATGNYGYTF. CDR3 bases: TGTGCCAGCAGTGACACCGCGACAGGGAACTATGGCTACACCTTC.

The rearrangement links TRBV15 to TRBJ2-5; no definite D call. The CDR3 extends over 13 amino acids. CDR1 is LNHNV and CDR2 is YYDKDF in the germline V gene (reference sequence). With 0 bases removed from V and 2 bases from J, the gap between germline ends came to 4 bases. The CDR3 bases are TGTGCCACCAGCAGAGAAGCTCAAGAGACCCAGTACTTC. Protein: CATSREAQETQYF.

The chain employs TRBV6-5 and TRBJ2-1, with no clear D. Germline assignment: CDR1 MNHEY and CDR2 SVGAGI. V was trimmed by 0 bases and J by 0 bases, leaving 9 bases between them. This CDR3 contains 16 residues. CDR3 nucleotides: TGTGCCAGCAGTTACTCGCGCTTTAGCTCCTACAATGAGCAGTTCTTC. This gives the protein CASSYSRFSSYNEQFF.